This T cell receptor beta chain stems from a study of blood T cells in healthy people across ages. Each donor had roughly 10 milliliters of peripheral blood drawn. This CDR3 spans 14 amino acids. V gave up 5 bases and J gave up 3 bases, with 13 bases separating them. CDR1 and CDR2 (germline): SEHNR, FQNEAQ (reference sequence). General study findings and limits: Aged donors had fewer naive CD4+ cells and lower diversity than long-lived donors. Unsorted PBMCs prevented conclusive naive versus antigen-experienced comparison.

Then a second PCR, running about 7 to 11 cycles, was carried out with a sample-barcoded 5' primer and a J-beta primer mix. Each single sample gave us at least 3 million CDR3-containing paired-end reads. MiXCR was run by TCRdb on the 5' RACE reads, yielding one entry per CDR3 protein. The repertoire includes about 1.4 million distinct CDR3 sequences, 55% to 75% of them detected once, and 5% to 7% sits in the top ten. A word on this clonotype: Its matching antigen is unknown.

The sequence came from a man between 18 and 29 years old in good health. V usage is TRBV7-9 and J usage is TRBJ2-5, with D possibly being TRBD2 (5 bases). Sequenced material: blood. The CDR3 DNA reads TGTGCCAGCAGCAACGCCGGGATAGAAGAGACCCAGTACTTC. Protein: CASSNAGIEETQYF.